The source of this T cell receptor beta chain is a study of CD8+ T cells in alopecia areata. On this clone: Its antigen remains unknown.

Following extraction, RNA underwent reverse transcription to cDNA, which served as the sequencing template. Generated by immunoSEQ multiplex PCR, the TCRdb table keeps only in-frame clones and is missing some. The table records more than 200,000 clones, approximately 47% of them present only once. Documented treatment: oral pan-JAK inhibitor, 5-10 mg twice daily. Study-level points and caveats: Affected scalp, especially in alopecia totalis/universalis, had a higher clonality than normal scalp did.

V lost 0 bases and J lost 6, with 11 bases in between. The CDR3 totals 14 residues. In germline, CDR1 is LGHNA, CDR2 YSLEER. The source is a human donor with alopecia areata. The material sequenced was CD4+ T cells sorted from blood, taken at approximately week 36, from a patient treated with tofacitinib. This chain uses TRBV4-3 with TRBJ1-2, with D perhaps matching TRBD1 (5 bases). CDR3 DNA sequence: TGCGCCAGCAGCCAAGATACAGGATCGAATGGCTACACCTTC. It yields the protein CASSQDTGSNGYTF.